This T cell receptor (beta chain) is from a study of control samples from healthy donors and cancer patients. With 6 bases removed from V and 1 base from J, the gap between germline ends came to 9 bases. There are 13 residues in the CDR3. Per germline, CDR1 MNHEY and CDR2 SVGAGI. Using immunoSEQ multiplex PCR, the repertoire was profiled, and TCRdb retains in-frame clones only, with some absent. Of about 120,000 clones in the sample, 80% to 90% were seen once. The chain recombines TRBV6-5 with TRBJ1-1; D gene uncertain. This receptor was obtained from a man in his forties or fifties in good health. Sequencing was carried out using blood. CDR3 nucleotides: TGTGCCAGCAGCTTAGACAAGAACACTGAAGCTTTCTTT. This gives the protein CASSLDKNTEAFF.